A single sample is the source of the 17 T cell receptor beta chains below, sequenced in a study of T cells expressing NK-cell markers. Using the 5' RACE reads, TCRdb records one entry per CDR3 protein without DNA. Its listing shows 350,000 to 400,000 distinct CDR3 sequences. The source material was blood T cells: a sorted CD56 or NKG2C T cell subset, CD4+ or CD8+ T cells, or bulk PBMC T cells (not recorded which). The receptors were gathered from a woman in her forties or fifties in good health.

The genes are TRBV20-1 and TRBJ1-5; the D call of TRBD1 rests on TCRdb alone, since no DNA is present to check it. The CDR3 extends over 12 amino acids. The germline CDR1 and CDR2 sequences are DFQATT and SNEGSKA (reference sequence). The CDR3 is CSAAQGFQPQHF.

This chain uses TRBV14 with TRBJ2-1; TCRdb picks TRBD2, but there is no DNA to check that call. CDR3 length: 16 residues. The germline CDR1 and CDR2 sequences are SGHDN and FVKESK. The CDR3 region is CASTRRGDLPYNEQFF.

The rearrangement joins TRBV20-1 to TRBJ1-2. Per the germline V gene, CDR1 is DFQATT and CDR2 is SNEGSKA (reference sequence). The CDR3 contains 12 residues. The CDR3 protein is CSARDRRDGYTF.

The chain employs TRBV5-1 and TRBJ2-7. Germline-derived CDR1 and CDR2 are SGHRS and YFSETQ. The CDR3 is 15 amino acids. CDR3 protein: CASSLDTKSSYEQYF.

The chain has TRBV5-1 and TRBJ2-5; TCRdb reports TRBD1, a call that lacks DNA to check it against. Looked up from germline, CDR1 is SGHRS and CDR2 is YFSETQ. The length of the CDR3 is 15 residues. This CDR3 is CASSLAGVLLETQYF.

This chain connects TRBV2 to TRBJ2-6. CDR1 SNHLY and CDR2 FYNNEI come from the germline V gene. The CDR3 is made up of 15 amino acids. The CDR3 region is CASVQGPFGANVLTF.

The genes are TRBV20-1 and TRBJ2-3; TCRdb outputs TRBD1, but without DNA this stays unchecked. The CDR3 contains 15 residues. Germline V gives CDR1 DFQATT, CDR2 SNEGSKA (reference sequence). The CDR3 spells CSALSQEISSDTQYF.

CDR3 loop: CASSSAFGQDLYGYTF. This chain joins TRBV4-1 and TRBJ1-2; the TRBD1 assignment by TCRdb is unverifiable without DNA. Germline CDR1 reads MGHRA; CDR2 reads YSYEKL. The CDR3 extends over 16 amino acids.

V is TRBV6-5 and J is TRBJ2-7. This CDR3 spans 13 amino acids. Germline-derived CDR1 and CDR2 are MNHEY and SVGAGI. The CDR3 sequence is CASSQLGSYEQYF.

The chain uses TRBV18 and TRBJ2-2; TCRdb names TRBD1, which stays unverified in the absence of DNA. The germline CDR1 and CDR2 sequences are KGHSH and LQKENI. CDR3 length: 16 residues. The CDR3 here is CASSNRAPGRDGELFF.

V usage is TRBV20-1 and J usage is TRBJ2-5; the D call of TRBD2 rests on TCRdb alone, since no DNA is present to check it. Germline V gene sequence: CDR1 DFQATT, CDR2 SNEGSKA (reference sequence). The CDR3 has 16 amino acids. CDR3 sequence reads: CSASQLAGGPEETQYF.

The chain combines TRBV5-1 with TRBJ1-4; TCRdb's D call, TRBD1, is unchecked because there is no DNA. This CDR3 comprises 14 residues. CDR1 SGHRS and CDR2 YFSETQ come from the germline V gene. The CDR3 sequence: CASSLAGAPEKLFF.

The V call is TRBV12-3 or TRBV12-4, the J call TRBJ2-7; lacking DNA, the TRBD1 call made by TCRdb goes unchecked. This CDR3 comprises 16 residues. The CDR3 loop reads CASSYPGRTGTYEQYF.

This chain's CDR3 is CATSDRTPGFNEQFF. The chain employs TRBV24-1 and TRBJ2-1; without DNA, the TCRdb call of TRBD1 cannot be checked. Germline V CDR1 and CDR2: KGHDR, SFDVKD. This CDR3 is 15 amino acids long.

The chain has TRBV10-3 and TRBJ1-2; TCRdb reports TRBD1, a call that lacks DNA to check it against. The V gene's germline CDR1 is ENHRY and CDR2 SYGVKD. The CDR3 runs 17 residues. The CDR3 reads CAITGGQGGVPNYGYTF.

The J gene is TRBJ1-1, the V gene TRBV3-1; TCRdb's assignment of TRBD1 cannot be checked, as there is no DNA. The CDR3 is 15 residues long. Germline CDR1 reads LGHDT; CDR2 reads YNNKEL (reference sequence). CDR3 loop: CASSLLGQQNTEAFF. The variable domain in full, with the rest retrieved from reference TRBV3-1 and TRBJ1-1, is DTAVSQTPKYLVTQMGNDKSIKCEQNLGHDTMYWYKQDSKKFLKIMFSYNNKELIINETVPNRFSPKSPDKAHLNLHINSLELGDSAVYFCASSLLGQQNTEAFFGQGTRLTVV.

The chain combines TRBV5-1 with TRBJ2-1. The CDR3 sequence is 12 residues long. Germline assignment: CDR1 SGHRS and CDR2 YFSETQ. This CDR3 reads CASSSDSDEQFF.